This TCR beta chain was identified during a study of vaccination effects on CD4 cells after COVID-19. This clone has only a few counts. Its target is unknown. Viral peptide pools were used in the ViraFEST assay to expand antigen-specific CD4+ T cells, and sequencing came afterward. Investigators separated out CD4+ T cells once approximately 9 days of culture had passed. Cultures got half-medium changes with IL-2 on days 3 and 7. Study-level points and caveats: Long after vaccination, the clones induced by infection and by vaccine shrank markedly in size.

The CDR3 loop spans 16 amino acids. V was pared by 5 bases and J by 4 bases, with 15 bases between. Germline CDR1 is SEHNR and CDR2 is FQNEAQ (reference sequence). Sequencing used immunoSEQ multiplex PCR; TCRdb keeps in-frame clones, though not all of them. The sample has about 61,000 clones; roughly 79% are singletons. This TCR derives from a human donor who received a COVID-19 vaccine. Sequencing used CD4+ T cells from PBMCs cultured with HCoV-229E spike peptides, obtained before COVID-19 vaccination. This chain joins TRBV7-9 and TRBJ1-6, with D unresolved. The CDR3 sequence: CASSPFGGLYNSPLHF. CDR3 DNA sequence: TGTGCCAGCAGCCCTTTCGGAGGGCTATATAATTCACCCCTCCACTTT.